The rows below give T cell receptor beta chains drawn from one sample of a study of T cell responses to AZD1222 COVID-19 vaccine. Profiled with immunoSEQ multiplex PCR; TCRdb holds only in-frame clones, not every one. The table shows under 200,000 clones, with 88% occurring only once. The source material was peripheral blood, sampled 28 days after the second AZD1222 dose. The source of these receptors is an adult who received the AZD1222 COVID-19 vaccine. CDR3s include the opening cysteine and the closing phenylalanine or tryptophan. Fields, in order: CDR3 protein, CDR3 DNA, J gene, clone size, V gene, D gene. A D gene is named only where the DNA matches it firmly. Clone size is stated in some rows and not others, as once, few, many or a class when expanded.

CDR3 protein: CASSAVAGASISYEQYF; CDR3 DNA: TGTGCCAGCAGTGCGGTAGCGGGAGCCAGCATCTCCTACGAGCAGTACTTC; J gene: TRBJ2-7; clone size: .; V gene: TRBV6-1; D gene: TRBD2
CDR3 protein: CASSGLGVSGNEQFF; CDR3 DNA: TGTGCCAGCAGTGGGCTGGGGGTATCGGGCAATGAGCAGTTCTTC; J gene: TRBJ2-1; clone size: .; V gene: TRBV28; D gene: .
CDR3 protein: CASSLGGAYGYTF; CDR3 DNA: TGTGCCAGCAGTTTAGGCGGGGCCTATGGCTACACCTTC; J gene: TRBJ1-2; clone size: .; V gene: TRBV28; D gene: .
CDR3 protein: CASSYYTGRPSYEQYF; CDR3 DNA: TGTGCCAGCAGTTATTATACAGGGAGACCTTCCTACGAGCAGTACTTC; J gene: TRBJ2-7; clone size: .; V gene: TRBV6-2/TRBV6-3; D gene: .
CDR3 protein: CASSAGQGEVYGYTF; CDR3 DNA: TGTGCCAGCAGTGCGGGACAGGGGGAGGTCTATGGCTACACCTTC; J gene: TRBJ1-2; clone size: .; V gene: TRBV2; D gene: TRBD1
CDR3 protein: CASSKEVGYEQYF; CDR3 DNA: TGTGCCAGCAGTAAGGAAGTCGGCTACGAGCAGTACTTC; J gene: TRBJ2-7; clone size: .; V gene: TRBV6-2/TRBV6-3; D gene: .
CDR3 protein: CASKETSGSGEYF; CDR3 DNA: TGTGCCAGCAAGGAGACTAGCGGGAGCGGGGAGTACTTC; J gene: TRBJ2-7; clone size: .; V gene: TRBV6-5; D gene: TRBD2
CDR3 protein: CASSQDLAAGGSDTQYF; CDR3 DNA: TGTGCCAGCAGCCAAGACCTCGCAGCGGGAGGGTCAGATACGCAGTATTTT; J gene: TRBJ2-3; clone size: .; V gene: TRBV4-2; D gene: TRBD2
CDR3 protein: CASSLASYNEQFF; CDR3 DNA: TGTGCCAGCAGCTTAGCGTCGTACAATGAGCAGTTCTTC; J gene: TRBJ2-1; clone size: once; V gene: TRBV5-8; D gene: .
CDR3 protein: CASSERSRDTIYF; CDR3 DNA: TGTGCCAGCAGTGAAAGGAGTAGGGACACCATATATTTT; J gene: TRBJ1-3; clone size: few; V gene: TRBV6-1; D gene: .
CDR3 protein: CAISPRLAGNYEQYF; CDR3 DNA: TGTGCCATCAGTCCCCGACTAGCGGGAAACTACGAGCAGTACTTC; J gene: TRBJ2-7; clone size: .; V gene: TRBV10-3; D gene: TRBD2
CDR3 protein: CASSAGAGAATQYF; CDR3 DNA: TGTGCCAGCAGTGCTGGAGCGGGAGCGGCTACGCAGTATTTT; J gene: TRBJ2-3; clone size: .; V gene: TRBV25-1; D gene: TRBD2
CDR3 protein: CASRGAGYNYEQYF; CDR3 DNA: TGTGCCAGCAGGGGCGCAGGGTACAACTACGAGCAGTACTTC; J gene: TRBJ2-7; clone size: .; V gene: TRBV6-5; D gene: .
CDR3 protein: CASSKPRDWGNEQYF; CDR3 DNA: TGTGCCAGCAGCAAACCACGCGATTGGGGTAACGAGCAGTACTTC; J gene: TRBJ2-7; clone size: .; V gene: TRBV21-1; D gene: .
CDR3 protein: CASSVTSGAAKNIQYF; CDR3 DNA: TGTGCCAGCAGCGTTACTAGCGGTGCAGCCAAAAACATTCAGTACTTC; J gene: TRBJ2-4; clone size: .; V gene: TRBV6-2/TRBV6-3; D gene: TRBD2
CDR3 protein: CAGRGQGDRTQYF; CDR3 DNA: TGTGCCGGGCGGGGACAGGGGGATCGGACCCAGTACTTC; J gene: TRBJ2-5; clone size: .; V gene: TRBV28; D gene: TRBD1
CDR3 protein: CASSPARGTEAFF; CDR3 DNA: TGTGCCAGCAGCCCCGCGAGGGGCACTGAAGCTTTCTTT; J gene: TRBJ1-1; clone size: once; V gene: TRBV7-3; D gene: .
CDR3 protein: CASSPSSGLGDNEQFF; CDR3 DNA: TGCGCCAGCAGCCCCTCATCGGGCCTCGGGGACAATGAGCAGTTCTTC; J gene: TRBJ2-1; clone size: .; V gene: TRBV4-3; D gene: .
CDR3 protein: CASSRGPQDTQYF; CDR3 DNA: TGTGCCAGCAGTAGGGGGCCCCAGGATACGCAGTATTTT; J gene: TRBJ2-3; clone size: .; V gene: TRBV11-3; D gene: TRBD1
CDR3 protein: CASSLGQGIDSFTDTQYF; CDR3 DNA: TGTGCCAGCAGCTTGGGACAGGGGATAGATAGTTTCACAGATACGCAGTATTTT; J gene: TRBJ2-3; clone size: .; V gene: TRBV5-6; D gene: TRBD1
CDR3 protein: CASRSNSGGTDTQYF; CDR3 DNA: TGTGCCAGTAGGTCAAACTCGGGGGGGACAGATACGCAGTATTTT; J gene: TRBJ2-3; clone size: .; V gene: TRBV19; D gene: TRBD2
CDR3 protein: CASSIAENTEAFF; CDR3 DNA: TGTGCCAGTAGTATAGCAGAGAACACTGAAGCTTTCTTT; J gene: TRBJ1-1; clone size: .; V gene: TRBV19; D gene: .
CDR3 protein: CASSTLLAGSTDTQYF; CDR3 DNA: TGTGCCAGTAGTACCTTACTAGCGGGAAGCACAGATACGCAGTATTTT; J gene: TRBJ2-3; clone size: .; V gene: TRBV19; D gene: TRBD2
CDR3 protein: CAWSFRDYNSPLHF; CDR3 DNA: TGTGCCTGGAGTTTCAGGGATTATAATTCACCCCTCCACTTT; J gene: TRBJ1-6; clone size: .; V gene: TRBV30; D gene: .
CDR3 protein: CASSRTGVSGANVLTF; CDR3 DNA: TGTGCCAGCAGCCGTACAGGGGTTTCTGGGGCCAACGTCCTGACTTTC; J gene: TRBJ2-6; clone size: .; V gene: TRBV7-8; D gene: TRBD1
CDR3 protein: CASGPGGTDTQYF; CDR3 DNA: TGCGCCAGCGGCCCAGGGGGCACAGATACGCAGTATTTT; J gene: TRBJ2-3; clone size: .; V gene: TRBV4-3; D gene: .
CDR3 protein: CASSLAGTGELFF; CDR3 DNA: TGTGCCAGCAGCTTAGCAGGGACCGGGGAGCTGTTTTTT; J gene: TRBJ2-2; clone size: .; V gene: TRBV11-2; D gene: .
CDR3 protein: CASTPFRERGVYEQYF; CDR3 DNA: TGTGCCAGCACCCCTTTTCGGGAGAGGGGAGTCTACGAGCAGTACTTC; J gene: TRBJ2-7; clone size: .; V gene: TRBV28; D gene: .
CDR3 protein: CASSPENTIYF; CDR3 DNA: TGTGCCAGCAGCCCAGAAAACACCATATATTTT; J gene: TRBJ1-3; clone size: .; V gene: TRBV6-6; D gene: .
CDR3 protein: CSAGGTGAGNTEAFF; CDR3 DNA: TGCAGTGCTGGTGGGACAGGGGCAGGGAACACTGAAGCTTTCTTT; J gene: TRBJ1-1; clone size: .; V gene: TRBV20-1; D gene: TRBD1
CDR3 protein: CSAVGETQYF; CDR3 DNA: TGCAGTGCTGTCGGAGAGACCCAGTACTTC; J gene: TRBJ2-5; clone size: .; V gene: TRBV20-1; D gene: .
CDR3 protein: CATSRGAETQYF; CDR3 DNA: TGTGCCACATCGAGGGGGGCAGAGACCCAGTACTTC; J gene: TRBJ2-5; clone size: .; V gene: TRBV24-1; D gene: .
CDR3 protein: CASSYVRLAEDYEQYF; CDR3 DNA: TGTGCCAGCAGCTACGTGAGACTAGCGGAGGACTACGAGCAGTACTTC; J gene: TRBJ2-7; clone size: few; V gene: TRBV7-3; D gene: TRBD2
CDR3 protein: CASSQRTSGSHEQFF; CDR3 DNA: TGTGCCAGCAGTCAGAGGACTAGCGGGAGCCATGAGCAGTTCTTC; J gene: TRBJ2-1; clone size: .; V gene: TRBV27; D gene: TRBD2
CDR3 protein: CASSHRGGGTLNTEAFF; CDR3 DNA: TGTGCCAGCAGTCATCGGGGAGGGGGGACCCTGAACACTGAAGCTTTCTTT; J gene: TRBJ1-1; clone size: .; V gene: TRBV27; D gene: .
CDR3 protein: CASRLGGGSNQPQHF; CDR3 DNA: TGTGCCAGTAGGCTGGGGGGAGGGAGCAATCAGCCCCAGCATTTT; J gene: TRBJ1-5; clone size: .; V gene: TRBV19; D gene: .
CDR3 protein: CASSLGMGGVYNEQFF; CDR3 DNA: TGTGCCAGCAGCTTAGGTATGGGGGGCGTCTACAATGAGCAGTTCTTC; J gene: TRBJ2-1; clone size: .; V gene: TRBV11-2; D gene: .
CDR3 protein: CASSLENSNEQFF; CDR3 DNA: TGTGCCAGCAGCTTGGAGAACTCCAATGAGCAGTTCTTC; J gene: TRBJ2-1; clone size: .; V gene: TRBV5-4; D gene: .
CDR3 protein: CASGDTHYEQYF; CDR3 DNA: TGTGCCAGCGGGGACACCCACTACGAGCAGTACTTC; J gene: TRBJ2-7; clone size: .; V gene: TRBV7-2; D gene: .
CDR3 protein: CASRANEQFF; CDR3 DNA: TGTGCCAGCCGTGCGAATGAGCAGTTCTTC; J gene: TRBJ2-1; clone size: .; V gene: TRBV28; D gene: .
CDR3 protein: CASQGVTGELFF; CDR3 DNA: TGTGCCAGCCAGGGGGTGACCGGGGAGCTGTTTTTT; J gene: TRBJ2-2; clone size: .; V gene: TRBV27; D gene: TRBD1
CDR3 protein: CASSGPGQGNYGYTF; CDR3 DNA: TGTGCCAGCAGTGGACCGGGGCAGGGAAACTATGGCTACACCTTC; J gene: TRBJ1-2; clone size: few; V gene: TRBV2; D gene: .
CDR3 protein: CASRITGLGTREQYF; CDR3 DNA: TGTGCCAGCAGGATAACGGGCCTCGGGACTAGAGAGCAGTACTTC; J gene: TRBJ2-7; clone size: few; V gene: TRBV13; D gene: TRBD2
CDR3 protein: CSASPTGAPGAFF; CDR3 DNA: TGCAGTGCTAGTCCAACCGGAGCCCCAGGGGCTTTCTTT; J gene: TRBJ1-1; clone size: .; V gene: TRBV20-1; D gene: .
CDR3 protein: CASSPGLKNTGELFF; CDR3 DNA: TGTGCCAGCAGCCCAGGACTAAAGAACACCGGGGAGCTGTTTTTT; J gene: TRBJ2-2; clone size: .; V gene: TRBV5-4; D gene: .
CDR3 protein: CASRLARNTGELFF; CDR3 DNA: TGTGCCAGCCGACTAGCGCGGAACACCGGGGAGCTGTTTTTT; J gene: TRBJ2-2; clone size: .; V gene: TRBV11-2; D gene: TRBD2
CDR3 protein: CASSRTGGSTDTQYF; CDR3 DNA: TGTGCCAGCAGCCGGACAGGGGGCTCCACAGATACGCAGTATTTT; J gene: TRBJ2-3; clone size: .; V gene: TRBV7-9; D gene: TRBD1